Listed here are 25 T cell receptor beta chains from one sample, sequenced in a study of blood T cells in healthy people across ages. PCR was performed a second time for about 7 to 12 cycles using a sample-barcoded 5' primer and a J-beta primer mix. TCRdb re-called the 5' RACE reads with MiXCR, one entry per CDR3 protein. The sample carries some 920,000 distinct CDR3 sequences, about 53% recorded once. Sequenced: blood. These receptors all stem from a woman in her sixties or seventies in good health.

The chain has TRBV29-1 and TRBJ2-1; possibly TRBD1 for D (5 bases). Per the germline V gene, CDR1 is SQVTM and CDR2 is ANQGSEA. This CDR3 comprises 14 residues. Trimming cost V 0 bases and J 12 bases, with 18 bases left between them. In nucleotides, the CDR3 is TGCAGCGTTGAAGATAGTAAGGGGCCTAGGGGGCAGTTCTTC. Amino acids: CSVEDSKGPRGQFF.

This sequence joins TRBV30 and TRBJ2-1; possibly TRBD1 for D (5 bases). This CDR3 is 14 amino acids long. Germline CDR1 GTSNPN, CDR2 SVGIG (reference sequence). The CDR3, as DNA: TGTGCTCTCCTTCGCCAGGGCTCCTACAATGAGCAGTTCTTC. Protein sequence: CALLRQGSYNEQFF.

The CDR3 protein is CASSVTGIEGDEQFF. The CDR3 DNA reads TGTGCCAGCAGCGTGACAGGGATTGAGGGGGATGAGCAGTTCTTC. The rearrangement joins TRBV28 to TRBJ2-1; 7 bases are shared with TRBD1. Germline-derived CDR1 and CDR2 are MDHEN and SYDVKM. CDR3 length: 15 residues. V lost 6 bases to trimming and J lost 8 bases; unmatched junction nucleotides: 13.

This clonotype was seen at least ten times. The V gene is TRBV7-2, the J gene TRBJ2-5; tentative D call: TRBD2 (6 bases). The CDR3 runs 14 residues. The germline CDR1 and CDR2 sequences are SGHTA and FQGNSA. V was pared by 0 bases and J by 5 bases, with 10 bases between. The CDR3 bases are TGTGCCAGCAGCTTAGCGGAGGGGATGGAGACCCAGTACTTC. This codes for CASSLAEGMETQYF.

The rearrangement uses TRBV7-9 and TRBJ2-2; D gene unclear. This CDR3 has 15 residues. Germline CDR1 is SEHNR and CDR2 is FQNEAQ (reference sequence). Trimming removed 1 base at V and 0 bases at J, with 6 bases between. CDR3 amino acids: CASSLVSPNTGELFF. Here the CDR3 DNA reads TGTGCCAGCAGCTTAGTCAGCCCGAACACCGGGGAGCTGTTTTTT.

The rearrangement joins TRBV29-1 to TRBJ2-5, with D tentatively TRBD1 or TRBD2 (7 bases each). Germline CDR1 SQVTM, CDR2 ANQGSEA. This CDR3 has 18 residues. V gave up 3 bases and J gave up 2 bases, with 25 bases separating them. In DNA, the CDR3 is TGCAGCGTTGAGTTCAGGGGGGGACCTCGAATCTTTCAAGAGACCCAGTACTTC. This encodes CSVEFRGGPRIFQETQYF.

The rearrangement joins TRBV25-1 to TRBJ1-1; tentative D call: TRBD1 (6 bases). V was cut by 6 bases and J by 4 bases, with 12 bases left in between. The length of the CDR3 is 13 residues. Germline V gene sequence: CDR1 MGHDK, CDR2 SYGVNS. CDR3 sequence: CASRGQGSTEAFF. CDR3 sequence (DNA): TGTGCCAGCAGAGGGCAGGGGAGCACTGAAGCTTTCTTT.

This chain uses TRBV27 with TRBJ2-1; D might be TRBD2 (5 bases). Per germline, CDR1 MNHEY and CDR2 SMNVEV (reference sequence). The CDR3 covers 15 residues. V lost 6 bases and J 6 bases, leaving 18 bases between the germline ends. For the CDR3, the DNA is TGTGCCAGCAGCCGGCCGTTAGGAAGCGGCAATGAGCAGTTCTTC. Amino acids: CASSRPLGSGNEQFF.

The gene calls are TRBV7-8 and TRBJ1-5, with D perhaps matching TRBD1 (5 bases). Trimming removed 4 bases from V and 1 base from J, with 11 bases in between. CDR1 and CDR2 (germline): SGHVS, FQNEAQ. The CDR3 runs 15 residues. CDR3 sequence: CASSYPGGSNQPQHF. Written as DNA, the CDR3 is TGTGCCAGCAGCTATCCTGGGGGGAGCAATCAGCCCCAGCATTTT.

This clonotype was found a few times. The rearrangement links TRBV7-2 to TRBJ2-3, with 11 bases matching TRBD2. J was trimmed by 5 bases and V by 1 base; bases with no gene match: 5. The CDR3 runs to 16 residues. Germline V gene lookup returns CDR1 SGHTA and CDR2 FQGNSA. The CDR3 spells CASSLVAGGHQDTQYF. The CDR3, as DNA: TGTGCCAGCAGCTTAGTAGCGGGAGGGCATCAAGATACGCAGTATTTT.

V and J are TRBV7-9 and TRBJ2-1, with D possibly TRBD2 on 5 matching bases. V dropped 6 bases and J dropped 5 bases, with 17 bases sitting between them. The CDR3 is 15 amino acids. From germline, CDR1 is SEHNR and CDR2 FQNEAQ (reference sequence). The CDR3 DNA follows: TGTGCCAGCAGTTCCGTACTAGGCGCACACAATGAGCAGTTCTTC. Protein sequence: CASSSVLGAHNEQFF.

On this clonotype: The junction departs from the called germline gene at one end, perhaps through a read error. The gene calls are TRBV4-3 and TRBJ2-1; the D is unclear. The CDR3 is made up of 16 amino acids. Germline V lookup: CDR1 LGHNA, CDR2 YSLEER. Here the CDR3 reads CASSQDSDSTYTEQFF. For the CDR3, the DNA is TGCGCCAGCAGCCAAGACTCAGACTCTACTTACACTGAGCAGTTCTTC.

The chain joins TRBV7-3 to TRBJ2-4; 11 nucleotides agree with TRBD1. The DNA end is a closer match to TRBJ2-7, so the J assignment may be wrong. Germline V gene sequence: CDR1 SGHTA, CDR2 FQGTGA. The length of the CDR3 is 15 residues. This CDR3 reads CASSLEGQGEYEQYF. CDR3 nucleotides: TGTGCCAGCAGCTTAGAGGGACAGGGGGAATACGAGCAGTACTTC.

The gene calls are TRBV9 and TRBJ2-7, with unresolved D. V was trimmed by 0 bases and J by 2 bases, leaving 12 bases between them. CDR3 size: 15 residues. CDR1 is SGDLS, CDR2 YYNGEE, per germline. CDR3 bases: TGTGCCAGCAGCGTAGGCCGAAAAGGGACCTACGAGCAGTACTTC. Translation gives CASSVGRKGTYEQYF.

This clonotype was seen a single time. This chain uses TRBV5-1 with TRBJ1-1; no clear D. Per germline, CDR1 SGHRS and CDR2 YFSETQ. V lost 3 bases to trimming and J lost 5 bases, with 11 bases between them. The CDR3 extends over 13 amino acids. The CDR3 spells CASSSFPRTEAFF. CDR3 DNA: TGCGCCAGCAGCTCATTCCCACGGACTGAAGCTTTCTTT.

The chain links TRBV7-9 to TRBJ2-3, with D unclear. Trimming shortened V by 0 bases and J by 5 bases, and 18 bases separated the two germline ends. CDR1 and CDR2 (germline): SEHNR, FQNEAQ (reference sequence). This CDR3 region has 17 residues. The CDR3 region has the DNA TGTGCCAGCAGCTTAGCTTGGGCGCGGCAGCCTGTAGATACGCAGTATTTT. It specifies CASSLAWARQPVDTQYF.

J is TRBJ2-7 and V is TRBV3-1, with a possible D match to TRBD2 (5 bases). This CDR3 has 14 amino acids. CDR1 is LGHDT, CDR2 YNNKEL, per germline (reference sequence). V lost 4 bases, J lost 5 bases, and 15 bases lay in between. For the CDR3, the DNA is TGTGCCAGCAGCCCGGCCGGGATGCCTAACGAGCAGTACTTC. It is translated as CASSPAGMPNEQYF.

The V gene is TRBV5-6, the J gene TRBJ2-7; TRBD1 matches at 7 bases. The germline gives CDR1 SGHDT, CDR2 YYEEEE. This CDR3 has 13 residues. The V gene end was trimmed by 2 bases and the J gene end by 6 bases; junction bases not matched to a gene: 5. DNA of the CDR3: TGTGCCAGCAGCTTTGACAGGGAATTCGAGCAGTACTTC. Amino acid sequence: CASSFDREFEQYF.

The chain is built from TRBV7-2 and TRBJ1-2; D not resolved. V lost 1 base and J lost 2, with 11 bases in between. CDR3 size: 15 residues. The V gene's germline CDR1 is SGHTA and CDR2 FQGNSA. The CDR3 is CASSLGELKNYGYTF. CDR3 DNA: TGTGCCAGCAGCTTAGGCGAACTAAAAAACTATGGCTACACCTTC.

The chain joins TRBV6-2 or TRBV6-3 to TRBJ2-6; D possibly corresponds to TRBD1 (6 bases). CDR1 is MNHEY, CDR2 SVGEGT, per germline. The CDR3 covers 13 residues. The V and J ends lost 2 bases and 15 bases respectively, with 14 bases between them. CDR3 nucleotides: TGTGCCAGCAGTTACCCGGACAGATCAAACCTGACTTTC. Protein product: CASSYPDRSNLTF.

The V and J genes are TRBV20-1 and TRBJ2-1; 10 bases are shared with TRBD1. The CDR3 is made up of 16 amino acids. The trim removed 2 bases at V and 6 bases at J, leaving 10 bases unmatched. The germline CDR1 and CDR2 sequences are DFQATT and SNEGSKA (reference sequence). CDR3 sequence (DNA): TGCAGTGCTAGAAAGGACAGGGGGATTGGGGGCAATGAGCAGTTCTTC. This translates into CSARKDRGIGGNEQFF.

This clonotype was recorded a few times. The chain recombines TRBV20-1 with TRBJ2-1; 8 nucleotides match TRBD2. The CDR3 runs to 14 residues. Per the germline V gene, CDR1 is DFQATT and CDR2 is SNEGSKA (reference sequence). The CDR3 loop reads CSAPRGGSYNEQFF. CDR3 in DNA: TGCAGCGCACCACGGGGGGGCTCCTACAATGAGCAGTTCTTC.

The rearrangement joins TRBV3-1 to TRBJ2-1; D is unresolved. The V gene's germline CDR1 is LGHDT and CDR2 YNNKEL (reference sequence). Trimming shortened V by 4 bases and J by 8 bases, and 12 bases separated the two germline ends. This CDR3 has 13 residues. In DNA, the CDR3 is TGTGCCAGCAGCCCCTCCTACGCCGATGAGCAGTTCTTC. This encodes CASSPSYADEQFF.

This chain links TRBV3-1 with TRBJ2-7, with D unresolved. From germline, CDR1 is LGHDT and CDR2 YNNKEL (reference sequence). V was pared by 2 bases and J by 7 bases, with 9 bases between. The CDR3 loop spans 12 amino acids. The CDR3 is CASSQYKREQYF. In DNA, the CDR3 is TGTGCCAGCAGCCAATACAAAAGAGAGCAGTACTTC.

This clonotype was observed a few times. The chain joins TRBV10-3 to TRBJ2-5, with 7 bases matching TRBD1. Unmatched junction bases numbered 2, after V lost 6 bases and J lost 1 base. Germline values: CDR1 ENHRY, CDR2 SYGVKD. The CDR3 contains 13 residues. In DNA form, the CDR3 reads TGTGCCATCAGAGCAGGGGGCCAAGAGACCCAGTACTTC. This translates into CAIRAGGQETQYF.